The present entry profiles one T cell receptor beta chain with its context. Its antigen is undetermined. Trimming left V 1 base short and J 8 bases short, with 13 bases between. In germline, CDR1 is SGHRS, CDR2 YFSETQ. CDR3 size: 15 residues. The data were produced by immunoSEQ multiplex PCR, yet TCRdb's version contains in-frame clones alone and is incomplete. The table has roughly 80,000 clones, about nine tenths seen once. This entry belongs to a study of T cell responses to AZD1222 COVID-19 vaccine. Study-wide points: Baseline seropositivity occurred in only a handful of AZD1222 recipients.

V and J are TRBV5-1 and TRBJ1-6, with D perhaps TRBD1 (6 bases). The source was peripheral blood, collected on day 0 of AZD1222 vaccination. The source is an adult in good health. The CDR3 nucleotides read TGCGCCAGCAGCTTGAGGGGGGACTGGGATTCACCCCTCCACTTT. As protein: CASSLRGDWDSPLHF.